This paragraph covers one TCR beta chain sequence. This record comes from a study of chemoradiotherapy in HPV16-positive cancers. This table comes from immunoSEQ multiplex PCR, and its TCRdb copy is limited to in-frame clones, with some not included. Among some 25,000 clones listed, roughly 95% were seen once. The sequence was collected from a human donor with HPV-associated anogenital cancer. Sampling was carried out from a patient who underwent chemoradiotherapy.

In DNA, the CDR3 is TGCGCCAGCAGCTCTCCGACAGGGTACGAGCAGTACTTC. This encodes CASSSPTGYEQYF. The V gene is TRBV5-1, the J gene TRBJ2-7, with 7 bases lining up with TRBD1. The V and J ends lost 3 bases and 4 bases, in that order; junction bases with no gene match: 4. The CDR3 totals 13 residues. Germline V CDR1 and CDR2: SGHRS, YFSETQ. The entire variable domain, with the rest obtained from reference TRBV5-1 and TRBJ2-7, is as follows: KAGVTQTPRYLIKTRGQQVTLSCSPISGHRSVSWYQQTPGQGLQFLFEYFSETQRNKGNFPGRFSGRQFSNSRSEMNVSTLELGDSALYLCASSSPTGYEQYFGPGTRLTVT.